This T cell receptor beta chain derives from a study of shared clonotypes between healthy human individuals (TCRdb year 2020). Context from the whole study: The cohort included three men and a couple of women between 18 and 49 years of age. Per donor, three plates each were used for CD4 naive and CD4 memory, two for CD8 naive, and one for CD8 memory. To estimate repertoire size and how much clonotype sharing occurs between individuals, the study deeply sequenced the blood TCR repertoires of several healthy adults. Libraries were prepared and TCR repertoires were sequenced by different laboratories using diverse techniques, in order to increase sequencing depth and limit assay-specific biases. Each donor's leukapheresis produced roughly between roughly 0.85 and 10 billion PBMCs.

TCR CDR3 regions were amplified from genomic DNA by multiplex PCR using the deep immunoSEQ assay. Extracted genomic DNA from each cell subset was spread evenly across all wells of several immunoSEQ 96-well plates, with each plate serving as a replicate. For sorted subsets, 150 to 200 ng genomic DNA, equal to approximately 30,000 T cell genomes, was loaded into each replicate PCR. Purified libraries were quantified with a Qubit 3.0 fluorometer, sized on a Bioanalyzer 2100, and re-quantified with the KAPA Library Quantification kit. A separate single-read 150-cycle Illumina NextSeq 550 flow cell was used to sequence each immunoSEQ 96-well plate. The paper's processing steps were these. Because only junctional sequences without quality scores were contained in the immunoSEQ output, filtering matching that applied to full-length reads could not be performed. Sequences were annotated with PyIR, a Python wrapper for IgBLAST v1.9, and V/J genes and CDR3 were assigned using IMGT germline references. Reads with weak V/J assignments (E-value above 1e-6), missing CDR3, stop codons, out-of-frame junctions, or ambiguous translated residues were removed. V3J clonotypes were defined as sequences sharing the same inferred V gene, J gene, and CDR3 amino acid sequence. The percentage overlap between two repertoires was calculated by dividing the number of shared unique clonotypes by the size of the smaller repertoire. RTK rarefaction, the Chao1 estimator, and Recon v2.1 estimates of unobserved clonotypes were used to assess repertoire richness. Generation probabilities were computed with OLGA for all TCRbeta clonotypes obtained by the gDNA method from a few donors. The table was pulled from immuneACCESS by TCRdb, which kept in-frame rearrangements only. Such tables lose some clones; where checked, under half of the loss comes from unresolved V genes, and the rest has no known cause. That table gives V, J and clone size, and the DNA gave D and trimming. The sample yields 450,000 to 700,000 clones; 95% were counted once. The ten top clones hold less than 0.13% of the sample.

On this clone itself: This receptor's antigen is unknown. No base quality values were provided; no much bigger clone lies one nucleotide off.

CD8 naive samples were CD45RO-negative cells positively selected for CCR7, giving a CD45RA+CCR7+ population that excluded TemRA cells. The donors were healthy, HIV-negative adults with no recently reported acute infections or vaccinations. Only Caucasian adults living in Nashville, Tennessee, USA were represented among the donors. Blood was obtained by leukapheresis, after which PBMCs were separated by Ficoll-Histopaque density gradient centrifugation and cryopreserved in liquid nitrogen vapor phase. Analytical flow cytometry was used to check the purity and quantity of every magnetically sorted T cell population. From each sorted fraction, genomic DNA was isolated and quantified by UV absorbance on a Nanodrop 2000c. The germline V gene (reference sequence) yields SEHNR for CDR1 and FQNEAQ for CDR2. Measured from the cysteine to the phenylalanine, the CDR3 is 15 residues long. Only CDR3 DNA remains: 45 bases, in frame from the first base. V and J lose 5 bases and 0 bases, and a span of 14 bases separates them.

Overall results and qualifications from the work: Across a few donors, 4.5% to 6.5% of naive CD4, over 3% of naive CD8, 2% to 2.5% of memory CD4, and approximately 0.42% of memory CD8 clonotypes were shared. Pairwise subsampling indicated that sequencing depth was expected to affect the degree of clonotype sharing among donors. Incomplete sequencing was indicated by rarefaction of sorted-subset datasets, despite the large sequencing depth. Naive subsets generally had larger estimated clonotype richness than memory subsets did. Because the study included only a small number of donors, the genetic and exposure-history diversity represented was limited. Compared with non-shared clonotypes, clonotypes shared by all four sorted-subset donors had higher generation probabilities. Only blood was sampled, and tissue TCR repertoires likely differ from those in blood.

This TCR came from a woman aged 30 to 39 in good health. Sequencing input: naive CD8+ T cells sorted from blood. The sample's cell subset or site label, decoded: CD45RA+CCR7+. The chain joins TRBV7-9 to TRBJ2-7; the D gene is not confidently resolved. The encoded CDR3 is CASSGEKSSSYEQYF. The nucleotide sequence is TGTGCCAGCAGCGGGGAAAAGTCGAGCTCCTACGAGCAGTACTTC. Outside the CDR3, residues come from the reference TRBV7-9 and TRBJ2-7 proteins, so the full variable domain is: DTGVSQNPRHKITKRGQNVTFRCDPISEHNRLYWYRQTLGQGPEFLTYFQNEAQLEKSRLLSDRFSAERPKGSFSTLEIQRTEQGDSAMYLCASSGEKSSSYEQYFGPGTRLTVT.